Shown below are 4 T cell receptor beta chains from a single sample sequenced in a study of blood T cell repertoires in COVID-19 (dated by TCRdb to the early 2020s). Receptors were amplified or captured by the immunoSEQ multiplex PCR assay. The table comes from immuneACCESS by way of TCRdb, which keeps in-frame sequences with V and J called. Part of the clones is missing from these tables; in studies checked, under half for an unresolved V gene and the rest for unknown reasons. This sample is represented by about 110,000 clones; approximately 84% of them were singletons. The ten top clones hold less than 1.5% of the sample. Source material: peripheral blood. The receptors originated from a man in his forties with acute or convalescent COVID-19.

The genes are TRBV28 and TRBJ2-1, with unresolved D. The CDR3 length is 14 residues. In germline, CDR1 is MDHEN, CDR2 SYDVKM. The V end lost 3 bases, the J end lost 3 bases, and 9 bases lay between the germline ends. CDR3: CASSFSPLYNEQFF. CDR3 nucleotides: TGTGCCAGCAGTTTTAGCCCTCTCTACAATGAGCAGTTCTTC. Looking up the rest from reference TRBV28 and TRBJ2-1 gives the full variable domain: DVKVTQSSRYLVKRTGEKVFLECVQDMDHENMFWYRQDPGLGLRLIYFSYDVKMKEKGDIPEGYSVSREKKERFSLILESASTNQTSMYLCASSFSPLYNEQFFGPGTRLTVL.

This clone turned up a few times. This chain uses TRBV7-2 with TRBJ2-5, with a weak D call TRBD2 (5 bases). Germline V gene lookup returns CDR1 SGHTA and CDR2 FQGNSA. The V and J ends lost 1 base and 5 bases respectively, with 23 bases between them. The length of the CDR3 is 18 residues. CDR3 in amino acids: CASSLGRPNLSAKETQYF. CDR3 in DNA: TGTGCCAGCAGCTTAGGCAGGCCTAACCTTAGCGCTAAGGAGACCCAGTACTTC.

The chain joins TRBV9 to TRBJ1-2; perhaps TRBD1 as D (6 bases). Germline V gene lookup returns CDR1 SGDLS and CDR2 YYNGEE. The CDR3 covers 14 residues. Trimming took off 5 bases at V and 5 bases at J, with 16 bases between the two ends. The chain's CDR3 is CASSFTGRGYGYTF. The CDR3 bases are TGTGCCAGCAGTTTTACAGGGCGGGGGTATGGCTACACCTTC. Full variable domain (missing parts from reference TRBV9 and TRBJ1-2): DSGVTQTPKHLITATGQRVTLRCSPRSGDLSVYWYQQSLDQGLQFLIQYYNGEERAKGNILERFSAQQFPDLHSELNLSSLELGDSALYFCASSFTGRGYGYTFGSGTRLTVV.

The genes are TRBV5-6 and TRBJ2-3, with D possibly TRBD2 on 6 matching bases. Germline lookup yields CDR1 SGHDT and CDR2 YYEEEE. This CDR3 contains 17 residues. The V gene lost 4 bases and the J gene lost 0 bases, with 18 bases spanning the gap. The CDR3 DNA sequence: TGTGCCAGCAGCCCAAGGCGGGAATCGGGAAGCACAGATACGCAGTATTTT. This gives the protein CASSPRRESGSTDTQYF. Full variable domain (outside the CDR3, taken from reference TRBV5-6 and TRBJ2-3): DAGVTQSPTHLIKTRGQQVTLRCSPKSGHDTVSWYQQALGQGPQFIFQYYEEEERQRGNFPDRFSGHQFPNYSSELNVNALLLGDSALYLCASSPRRESGSTDTQYFGPGTRLTVL.